A single sample is the source of the 8 T cell receptor beta chains below, sequenced in a study of blood T cells in healthy people across ages. The second PCR ran about 7 to 12 cycles with a sample-barcoded 5' primer and J-beta primers. Using its own MiXCR run on the 5' RACE reads, TCRdb lists one record per CDR3 protein. The profile shows roughly 790,000 distinct CDR3 sequences, approximately 39% of them singletons. Sequencing input: blood. These receptors all come from a woman aged 55-70 years in good health.

The CDR3 DNA reads TGTGCCAGCAGCGTAGCTGGGGGCGATGGGTACGAGCAGTACTTC. Its translation is CASSVAGGDGYEQYF. The V gene is TRBV9, the J gene TRBJ2-5; maybe TRBD1 (6 bases). With the DNA end fitting TRBJ2-7 better, the J assignment may be wrong. The CDR3 spans 15 residues. Germline loops: CDR1 SGDLS, CDR2 YYNGEE.

CDR3 nucleotide sequence: TGTGCCAGCAGCTCCCTGGCGCAGTATTTT. Protein: CASSSLAQYF. V usage is TRBV7-9 and J usage is TRBJ2-3; D uncertain. The CDR3 is 10 amino acids. V dropped 4 bases and J dropped 10 bases, with 6 bases sitting between them. Per germline, CDR1 SEHNR and CDR2 FQNEAQ (reference sequence).

This chain links TRBV20-1 with TRBJ2-3; D gene unclear. Germline V gives CDR1 DFQATT, CDR2 SNEGSKA (reference sequence). V was pared by 4 bases and J by 4 bases, with 12 bases between. The CDR3 consists of 13 residues. The CDR3 loop is CSAIGPSADTQYF. CDR3 nucleotide sequence: TGCAGTGCTATCGGCCCCTCGGCAGATACGCAGTATTTT.

This clonotype has more than one count but fewer than ten. V and J are TRBV6-2 or TRBV6-3 and TRBJ2-6; D gene unclear. CDR1 MNHEY and CDR2 SVGEGT come from the germline V gene. CDR3 length equals 20 residues. Trimming left V 6 bases short and J 2 bases short, with 26 bases between. The CDR3 loop reads CASSQSRGRAFEAGANVLTF. CDR3 bases: TGTGCCAGCAGCCAGAGCCGAGGCCGGGCCTTTGAGGCTGGGGCCAACGTCCTGACTTTC.

This chain connects TRBV6-5 to TRBJ2-7; 12 bases match TRBD2. V shed 0 bases, J shed 6 bases, and the junction held 9 bases outside the gene matches. The CDR3 runs 17 residues. Per germline, CDR1 MNHEY and CDR2 SVGAGI. The CDR3 DNA sequence: TGTGCCAGCAGTTACTCAGCGCTAGCGGGAGGGACAGTCGAGCAGTACTTC. Translated, it gives CASSYSALAGGTVEQYF.

This clonotype is a singleton in its sample. V is TRBV10-3 and J is TRBJ2-5; TRBD1 matches at 8 bases. CDR1 and CDR2 from the germline V gene are ENHRY and SYGVKD. With 10 bases clipped from V and 5 bases from J, the junction kept 21 bases outside the gene matches. The CDR3 has 17 amino acids. The CDR3 spells CATKGATGGGPQETQYF. The CDR3 coding sequence is TGTGCCACCAAGGGAGCAACAGGGGGAGGTCCTCAGGAGACCCAGTACTTC.

This clonotype was counted ten times or more. This chain links TRBV5-1 with TRBJ2-1; 10 nucleotides match TRBD2. The germline gives CDR1 SGHRS, CDR2 YFSETQ. The CDR3 spans 15 residues. The junction had 8 bases not matched to a gene; V was cut back by 2 bases and J by 9 bases. Written as DNA, the CDR3 is TGCGCCAGCAGCTTCAGCCTAGCGGGAGAGGGTGAGCAGTTCTTC. It yields the protein CASSFSLAGEGEQFF.

The gene calls are TRBV5-1 and TRBJ2-7, with 10 nucleotides matching TRBD2. The CDR3 contains 15 residues. CDR1 SGHRS and CDR2 YFSETQ come from the germline V gene. V trimming: 4 bases; J trimming: 2 bases; junction bases outside the gene matches: 6. The DNA for the CDR3 is TGCGCCAGCAGCCAACTAGCGGGACCGGCCTACGAGCAGTACTTC. Its protein product is CASSQLAGPAYEQYF.